The rows below give T cell receptor beta chains drawn from one sample of a study of cytomegalovirus exposure and HLA in healthy donors. Data came from immunoSEQ multiplex PCR; TCRdb stores just in-frame clones and leaves some out. Seen here are tens of thousands of clones, over 55% observed once, and the top ten hold 5% to 6%. Material: PBMCs. These receptors were taken from a man younger than 45 in good health and CMV-seropositive. Both conserved end residues are part of each CDR3. D genes are given only for firm matches. Size tells how often a clone was seen (once, few, many) or the class of an expanded clone, and some rows leave it out.

CDR3: CASSQETGVYEQYF
DNA: TGCGCCAGCAGCCAAGAGACAGGGGTCTACGAGCAGTACTTC
V: TRBV4-1
length: 14
J: TRBJ2-7
size: many
D: TRBD1

CDR3: CASSPIAGGSGELFF
DNA: TGTGCCAGTAGTCCAATAGCGGGAGGGTCCGGGGAGCTGTTTTTT
V: TRBV19
length: 15
J: TRBJ2-2
size: few
D: TRBD2

CDR3: CASIMQGDNQPQHF
DNA: TGTGCCAGTATTATGCAGGGTGACAATCAGCCCCAGCATTTT
V: TRBV19
length: 14
J: TRBJ1-5
size: NA
D: NA

CDR3: CASSVFTDRSTGELFF
DNA: TGCGCCAGCAGTGTTTTTACAGACAGATCCACCGGGGAGCTGTTTTTT
V: TRBV10-1
length: 16
J: TRBJ2-2
size: once
D: NA

CDR3: CASSRGGVRGSPLHF
DNA: TGTGCCAGCAGCCGAGGAGGGGTTCGGGGTTCACCCCTCCACTTT
V: TRBV14
length: 15
J: TRBJ1-6
size: once
D: NA

CDR3: CASSPGPGGDYGYTF
DNA: TGTGCCAGCTCACCAGGCCCAGGGGGTGACTATGGCTACACCTTC
V: TRBV18
length: 15
J: TRBJ1-2
size: NA
D: TRBD1

CDR3: CASSPRTGSNYGYTF
DNA: TGTGCCAGCAGCCCTCGGACAGGTTCTAACTATGGCTACACCTTC
V: TRBV5-4
length: 15
J: TRBJ1-2
size: NA
D: TRBD1

CDR3: CASSPGQGRIGNTIYF
DNA: TGTGCCAGCAGCCCCGGACAGGGAAGAATTGGAAACACCATATATTTT
V: TRBV28
length: 16
J: TRBJ1-3
size: NA
D: TRBD1

CDR3: CASSRLAGWNEQFF
DNA: TGTGCCAGCAGCAGACTAGCGGGATGGAATGAGCAGTTCTTC
V: TRBV28
length: 14
J: TRBJ2-1
size: few
D: TRBD2

CDR3: CASSETATGHLSYEQYF
DNA: TGTGCCAGCAGCGAGACGGCCACAGGGCACCTCTCCTACGAGCAGTACTTC
V: TRBV9
length: 17
J: TRBJ2-7
size: NA
D: NA

CDR3: CASAARGYTDTQYF
DNA: TGTGCCAGCGCTGCTAGGGGCTATACAGATACGCAGTATTTT
V: TRBV18
length: 14
J: TRBJ2-3
size: NA
D: NA

CDR3: CASSYGNPQTYEQYF
DNA: TGTGCCAGCAGTTACGGTAATCCCCAAACCTACGAGCAGTACTTC
V: TRBV27
length: 15
J: TRBJ2-7
size: few
D: NA

CDR3: CASSMGGEGYEQYF
DNA: TGTGCCAGTAGTATGGGGGGAGAGGGATACGAGCAGTACTTC
V: TRBV19
length: 14
J: TRBJ2-7
size: NA
D: NA

CDR3: CASSTVDSDGVTQYF
DNA: TGTGCCAGCAGTACAGTGGACTCTGACGGGGTTACGCAGTATTTT
V: TRBV6-1
length: 15
J: TRBJ2-3
size: NA
D: NA

CDR3: CASSPGTPYEQYF
DNA: TGTGCCAGCAGTCCCGGGACACCCTACGAGCAGTACTTC
V: TRBV6-6
length: 13
J: TRBJ2-7
size: NA
D: NA

CDR3: CASSTLAGGQRAETQYF
DNA: TGTGCCAGCAGCACCCTAGCGGGAGGGCAACGGGCAGAGACCCAGTACTTC
V: TRBV7-9
length: 17
J: TRBJ2-5
size: NA
D: TRBD2

CDR3: CATSRVRVYEQYF
DNA: TGTGCCACCAGCAGAGTCCGGGTCTACGAGCAGTACTTC
V: TRBV15
length: 13
J: TRBJ2-7
size: NA
D: NA

CDR3: CASSLASRSGGETQYF
DNA: TGTGCCAGCAGCTTAGCTTCCAGGTCGGGAGGAGAGACCCAGTACTTC
V: TRBV7-2
length: 16
J: TRBJ2-5
size: few
D: TRBD2

CDR3: CATSPSRGWFEAFF
DNA: TGTGCCACCAGCCCCTCCAGGGGCTGGTTTGAAGCTTTCTTT
V: TRBV15
length: 14
J: TRBJ1-1
size: few
D: NA

CDR3: CASTLNRGEQFF
DNA: TGTGCCAGCACCCTAAATAGGGGCGAGCAGTTCTTC
V: TRBV5-6
length: 12
J: TRBJ2-1
size: NA
D: NA

CDR3: CASSFSGRRGEQYF
DNA: TGTGCCAGCAGCTTTAGCGGGAGACGGGGCGAGCAGTACTTC
V: TRBV7-2
length: 14
J: TRBJ2-7
size: NA
D: TRBD2

CDR3: CASSKEFGQGCETQYF
DNA: TGTGCCAGCAGCAAAGAGTTTGGTCAGGGCTGTGAGACCCAGTACTTC
V: TRBV21-1
length: 16
J: TRBJ2-5
size: NA
D: NA

CDR3: CASSPRTVEQFF
DNA: TGTGCCAGCAGTCCAAGGACAGTCGAGCAGTTCTTC
V: TRBV28
length: 12
J: TRBJ2-1
size: NA
D: NA

CDR3: CASRWTSGAGEQFF
DNA: TGTGCCAGCAGATGGACTAGCGGGGCGGGGGAGCAGTTCTTC
V: TRBV6-5
length: 14
J: TRBJ2-1
size: NA
D: TRBD2

CDR3: CASRLALLASDEQYF
DNA: TGTGCAAGTCGCTTAGCCTTACTAGCGAGCGACGAGCAGTACTTC
V: TRBV12-2
length: 15
J: TRBJ2-7
size: few
D: NA

CDR3: CASSEYRQVGGYGYTF
DNA: TGTGCCAGCAGTGAATACCGACAGGTCGGCGGGTATGGCTACACCTTC
V: TRBV6-1
length: 16
J: TRBJ1-2
size: NA
D: NA

CDR3: CASSPQSLRPTGEQYF
DNA: TGTGCCAGCAGCCCCCAGAGTCTCCGCCCAACGGGCGAGCAGTACTTC
V: TRBV14
length: 16
J: TRBJ2-7
size: NA
D: NA

CDR3: CASTQRNEQFF
DNA: TGTGCCAGCACCCAGAGGAATGAGCAGTTCTTC
V: TRBV2
length: 11
J: TRBJ2-1
size: NA
D: NA

CDR3: CASSQEVRGSDEQFF
DNA: TGCGCCAGCAGCCAAGAGGTCAGGGGTAGCGATGAGCAGTTCTTC
V: TRBV4-1
length: 15
J: TRBJ2-1
size: few
D: NA

CDR3: CASTGQGDSGELFF
DNA: TGTGCCAGCACGGGACAGGGAGATTCCGGGGAGCTGTTTTTT
V: TRBV2
length: 14
J: TRBJ2-2
size: once
D: TRBD1

CDR3: CASSFLKGVGELFF
DNA: TGTGCCAGCAGTTTCCTTAAAGGGGTCGGGGAGCTGTTTTTT
V: TRBV28
length: 14
J: TRBJ2-2
size: NA
D: NA

CDR3: CASSLEGRGSNQPQHF
DNA: TGTGCCAGCAGCTTGGAGGGTAGGGGAAGCAATCAGCCCCAGCATTTT
V: TRBV5-6
length: 16
J: TRBJ1-5
size: NA
D: NA

CDR3: CASSPGSGGDGEQYF
DNA: TGTGCCAGCAGCCCCGGTAGCGGGGGTGACGGCGAGCAGTACTTC
V: TRBV7-2
length: 15
J: TRBJ2-7
size: once
D: TRBD2

CDR3: CATNDRVLADTQYF
DNA: TGTGCCACCAATGACAGGGTTCTTGCAGATACGCAGTATTTT
V: TRBV15
length: 14
J: TRBJ2-3
size: NA
D: TRBD1

CDR3: CASSLGGTSGSYEQYF
DNA: TGTGCCAGCAGCTTAGGAGGGACTAGCGGGAGTTACGAGCAGTACTTC
V: TRBV7-8
length: 16
J: TRBJ2-7
size: NA
D: TRBD2

CDR3: CASSSSPGGLFRYGYTF
DNA: TGTGCCAGCAGTTCATCACCGGGGGGCCTTTTTAGGTATGGCTACACCTTC
V: TRBV28
length: 17
J: TRBJ1-2
size: NA
D: NA

CDR3: CASSLGGQGGSEQYF
DNA: TGTGCCAGCAGCTTAGGAGGACAGGGGGGTTCCGAGCAGTACTTC
V: TRBV7-2
length: 15
J: TRBJ2-7
size: few
D: TRBD1

CDR3: CASSLSRDREQYF
DNA: TGTGCCAGCAGCTTAAGCAGGGATCGCGAGCAGTACTTC
V: TRBV7-9
length: 13
J: TRBJ2-7
size: NA
D: NA

CDR3: CSVVSVTGYNEQFF
DNA: TGCAGCGTTGTGTCGGTGACAGGCTACAATGAGCAGTTCTTC
V: TRBV29-1
length: 14
J: TRBJ2-1
size: NA
D: NA

CDR3: CASSPQETQYF
DNA: TGTGCCAGCAGCCCACAAGAGACCCAGTACTTC
V: TRBV7-8
length: 11
J: TRBJ2-5
size: NA
D: NA

CDR3: CASSSSGAYGELFF
DNA: TGTGCCAGTAGTTCCTCAGGTGCATACGGGGAGCTGTTTTTT
V: TRBV19
length: 14
J: TRBJ2-2
size: NA
D: NA

CDR3: CASSYSTGGEDPQYF
DNA: TGTGCCAGCAGCTACTCTACGGGGGGTGAAGACCCGCAGTACTTC
V: TRBV7-9
length: 15
J: TRBJ2-7
size: NA
D: TRBD2

CDR3: CASSPPTGGWETQYF
DNA: TGTGCCAGCAGCCCGCCCACAGGGGGCTGGGAGACCCAGTACTTC
V: TRBV11-3
length: 15
J: TRBJ2-5
size: few
D: TRBD1

CDR3: CASRSGSYGYTF
DNA: TGTGCCAGCAGATCAGGGTCCTATGGCTACACCTTC
V: TRBV6-5
length: 12
J: TRBJ1-2
size: NA
D: NA

CDR3: CSVNRVRGEKLFF
DNA: TGCAGCGTTAACAGGGTGCGTGGGGAAAAACTGTTTTTT
V: TRBV29-1
length: 13
J: TRBJ1-4
size: NA
D: NA

CDR3: CASSSQRERNTGELFF
DNA: TGTGCCAGCAGTTCGCAGCGGGAGAGGAACACCGGGGAGCTGTTTTTT
V: TRBV28
length: 16
J: TRBJ2-2
size: NA
D: TRBD2

CDR3: CASSQGTSGTLEQFF
DNA: TGCGCCAGCAGCCAAGGGACTAGCGGGACCCTTGAGCAGTTCTTC
V: TRBV4-1
length: 15
J: TRBJ2-1
size: NA
D: TRBD2

CDR3: CASSPRTGGDTGELFF
DNA: TGTGCCAGCAGCCCCCGGACAGGGGGCGACACCGGGGAGCTGTTTTTT
V: TRBV5-6
length: 16
J: TRBJ2-2
size: NA
D: TRBD1

CDR3: CSVGGTGAKAEAFF
DNA: TGCAGCGTTGGCGGGACAGGGGCAAAAGCTGAAGCTTTCTTT
V: TRBV29-1
length: 14
J: TRBJ1-1
size: few
D: TRBD1

CDR3: CSVGEGTGNTIYF
DNA: TGCAGCGTCGGAGAGGGAACTGGAAACACCATATATTTT
V: TRBV29-1
length: 13
J: TRBJ1-3
size: NA
D: NA

CDR3: CASSLFRRSVAKNIQYF
DNA: TGTGCCAGCAGCTTATTTCGTCGATCGGTAGCCAAAAACATTCAGTACTTC
V: TRBV7-9
length: 17
J: TRBJ2-4
size: once
D: NA

CDR3: CASSANWGVKAFF
DNA: TGTGCCAGCAGTGCAAATTGGGGGGTAAAGGCTTTCTTT
V: TRBV25-1
length: 13
J: TRBJ1-1
size: NA
D: NA

CDR3: CASRGLQRRSYEQYF
DNA: TGTGCCAGCAGGGGACTTCAGAGGAGGTCCTACGAGCAGTACTTC
V: TRBV27
length: 15
J: TRBJ2-7
size: NA
D: NA

CDR3: CASSHGTGVYEQYF
DNA: TGTGCCAGCAGTCACGGGACAGGGGTCTACGAGCAGTACTTC
V: TRBV27
length: 14
J: TRBJ2-7
size: NA
D: TRBD1

CDR3: CASSFSSTNNSPLHF
DNA: TGTGCCAGCAGCTTTAGCTCGACTAATAATTCACCCCTCCACTTT
V: TRBV11-2
length: 15
J: TRBJ1-6
size: NA
D: NA